The source of this T cell receptor (beta chain) is a study of T-cell memory formation after mild COVID-19. Comments on this clonotype: Its antigen remains unknown.

Study-level findings and limits: A balance of CD4 and CD8 characterized clones contracting day 15 to 85, whereas later expanders leaned CD4+. Memory from before infection featured some responding clones, which suggests cross-reactive memory joined.

CDR3 length equals 15 residues. Per germline, CDR1 SGHVS and CDR2 FNYEAQ. Losses at the gene ends were 6 bases for V and 7 bases for J; bases not matched to a gene: 9. A 5'RACE reaction primed in the constant segment made cDNA libraries of TCR alpha and TCR beta, and these carried sample barcodes and UMIs. MiXCR, run by TCRdb on the 5' RACE reads, gives a single entry per CDR3 protein. The profile shows 120,000 to 150,000 distinct CDR3 sequences, roughly 19% of them singletons. This TCR was recovered from an adult woman who had mild COVID-19 (a few samples of this study predate the infection). Cell type and time point are not known. The sequenced sample consisted of PBMCs or a T cell subset sorted from them (not recorded which). V usage is TRBV7-6 and J usage is TRBJ2-1; TRBD2 aligns across 10 bases. The CDR3 region is CASSETGLAQNEQFF. The CDR3 DNA reads TGTGCCAGCAGTGAGACGGGACTAGCGCAGAATGAGCAGTTCTTC.